The T cell receptor (beta chain) described here comes from a study of shared clonotypes between healthy human individuals. The data were produced by immunoSEQ multiplex PCR, yet TCRdb's version contains in-frame clones alone and is incomplete. The sample carries more than 400,000 clones, over 75% recorded once. Nashville, Tennessee was home to all donors, each a Caucasian adult. The CDR3 has 12 amino acids. Deletions cut 2 bases from V and 7 bases from J, with 9 bases between. The germline V gene encodes CDR1 MDHEN and CDR2 SYDVKM. The clonotype was recovered from a woman in her thirties or forties in good health. Some clones in this sample may be carry-over from other donors' samples. This chain uses TRBV28 with TRBJ2-7; possible D gene TRBD1, 5 bases. Specimen: PBMCs. CDR3 residues: CASSLQGFEQYF. DNA for the CDR3: TGTGCCAGCAGTTTACAGGGATTTGAGCAGTACTTC. The whole variable domain, filled in from reference TRBV28 and TRBJ2-7, reads DVKVTQSSRYLVKRTGEKVFLECVQDMDHENMFWYRQDPGLGLRLIYFSYDVKMKEKGDIPEGYSVSREKKERFSLILESASTNQTSMYLCASSLQGFEQYFGPGTRLTVT.